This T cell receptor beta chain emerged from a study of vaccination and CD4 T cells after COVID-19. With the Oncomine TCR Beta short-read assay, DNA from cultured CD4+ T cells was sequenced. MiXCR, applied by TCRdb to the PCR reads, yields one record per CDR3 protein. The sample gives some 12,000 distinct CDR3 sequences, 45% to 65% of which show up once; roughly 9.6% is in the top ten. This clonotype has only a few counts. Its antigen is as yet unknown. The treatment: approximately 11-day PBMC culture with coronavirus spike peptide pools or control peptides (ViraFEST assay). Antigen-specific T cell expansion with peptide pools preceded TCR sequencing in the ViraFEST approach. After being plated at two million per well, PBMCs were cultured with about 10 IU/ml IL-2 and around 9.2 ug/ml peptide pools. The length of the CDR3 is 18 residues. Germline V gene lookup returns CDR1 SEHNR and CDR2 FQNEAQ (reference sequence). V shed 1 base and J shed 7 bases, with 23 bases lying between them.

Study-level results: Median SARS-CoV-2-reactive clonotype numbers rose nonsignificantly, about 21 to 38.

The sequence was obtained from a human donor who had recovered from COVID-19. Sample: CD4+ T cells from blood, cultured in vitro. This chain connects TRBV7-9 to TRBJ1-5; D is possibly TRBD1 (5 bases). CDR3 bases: TGTGCCAGCAGCTTAGTTTCGGGGACCCGGGCAATCTACCAGCCCCAGCATTTT. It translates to CASSLVSGTRAIYQPQHF.